These 10 T cell receptor beta chains were all obtained from the same sample, sequenced in a study of blood T cell repertoires in COVID-19. Sequencing used immunoSEQ multiplex PCR; TCRdb keeps in-frame clones, though not all of them. The sample contains roughly 500,000 clones, roughly 88% of which appear only once. Specimen: peripheral blood. The receptors were sampled from a human donor in a cohort sampled during active COVID-19.

The CDR3 sequence: CASSFSASARAREQYF. The CDR3 bases are TGTGCCAGCAGCTTCTCGGCTAGCGCTAGAGCACGCGAGCAGTACTTC. The gene calls are TRBV7-2 and TRBJ2-7; D possibly corresponds to TRBD2 (6 bases). This CDR3 contains 16 residues. V dropped 3 bases and J dropped 6 bases, with 21 bases sitting between them. Germline V CDR1 and CDR2: SGHTA, FQGNSA. The full variable domain, completed using reference TRBV7-2 and TRBJ2-7, is GAGVSQSPSNKVTEKGKDVELRCDPISGHTALYWYRQSLGQGLEFLIYFQGNSAPDKSGLPSDRFSAERTGGSVSTLTIQRTQQEDSAVYLCASSFSASARAREQYFGPGTRLTVT.

The CDR3 bases are TGTGCCAGCAGCGGGCAGGACAAAAACATTCAGTACTTC. Translated: CASSGQDKNIQYF. The genes are TRBV3-1 (or the pseudogene TRBV3-2) and TRBJ2-4, with D unclear. This CDR3 spans 13 amino acids. Per the germline V gene, CDR1 is LGHDT and CDR2 is YNNKEL (reference sequence). V was clipped by 5 bases and J by 3 bases, with 8 bases between them.

The V call is TRBV5-4, the J call TRBJ2-3; 8 positions match TRBD1. Germline CDR1 reads SGHNT; CDR2 reads YYREEE (reference sequence). The CDR3 covers 15 residues. Germline trimming cut 0 bases from V and 7 bases from J; bases unmatched to any gene: 7. In DNA form, the CDR3 reads TGTGCCAGCAGCTTGGGGCAGGGGGCGCAAAATACGCAGTATTTT. This translates into CASSLGQGAQNTQYF.

The J gene is TRBJ2-5, the V gene TRBV7-2; D might be TRBD1 (5 bases). From germline, CDR1 is SGHTA and CDR2 FQGNSA. This CDR3 spans 14 amino acids. V was cut by 4 bases and J by 5 bases, with 14 bases left in between. CDR3 DNA: TGTGCCAGCAGCTGGGCCCAGGGTCGGGAGACCCAGTACTTC. Protein product: CASSWAQGRETQYF.

V usage is TRBV14 and J usage is TRBJ2-5; D is perhaps TRBD2 (5 bases). CDR1 is SGHDN and CDR2 is FVKESK in the germline V gene. The CDR3 contains 15 residues. Trimming stripped 0 bases from V and 5 bases from J, with 13 bases between. The CDR3 loop is CASSQEGGWRETQYF. The CDR3 DNA reads as TGTGCCAGCAGCCAAGAAGGCGGGTGGCGGGAGACCCAGTACTTC.

The CDR3 reads CASSLQETQYF. DNA of the CDR3: TGTGCCAGCAGTCTTCAAGAGACCCAGTACTTC. This chain joins TRBV11-1 and TRBJ2-5, with no clear D. CDR3 length equals 11 residues. CDR1 and CDR2 from the germline V gene are SGHAT and FQDESV (reference sequence). V gave up 6 bases and J gave up 2 bases, with 4 bases separating them.

This clone was detected only a few times. The CDR3 DNA reads as TGTGCCAGCAGCCCGAACAGGGGCGATCAGCCCCAGCATTTT. This gives the protein CASSPNRGDQPQHF. The chain joins TRBV28 to TRBJ1-5; 7 nucleotides agree with TRBD1. Per the germline V gene, CDR1 is MDHEN and CDR2 is SYDVKM. This CDR3 is 14 amino acids long. V shed 6 bases, J shed 5 bases, and the junction held 7 bases outside the gene matches.

This clone was counted a few times. The V and J genes are TRBV27 and TRBJ1-2; 9 bases fit TRBD1. J lost 4 bases, V lost 5 bases, and 8 bases had no gene match. Germline V gene data show CDR1 as MNHEY and CDR2 as SMNVEV (reference sequence). The CDR3 contains 15 residues. The CDR3 loop is CASSPSEDRGYGYTF. CDR3 bases: TGTGCCAGCAGTCCAAGCGAGGACAGGGGCTATGGCTACACCTTC.

There are a few counts of this clone. The gene calls are TRBV19 and TRBJ1-3; D gene unclear. Trimming stripped 7 bases from V and 6 bases from J, with 19 bases between. The V gene's germline CDR1 is LNHDA and CDR2 SQIVND (reference sequence). The CDR3 loop spans 15 amino acids. This chain's CDR3 is CASTITAGGTNTIYF. DNA of the CDR3: TGTGCCAGTACAATCACGGCGGGCGGAACAAACACCATATATTTT.

The chain combines TRBV28 with TRBJ2-7, with 9 nucleotides matching TRBD1. The CDR3 sequence is 15 residues long. The germline V gene has CDR1 MDHEN and CDR2 SYDVKM. J was trimmed by 2 bases and V by 6 bases; bases with no gene match: 8. CDR3 region: CASSSHGTGTYEQYF. The DNA for the CDR3 is TGTGCCAGCAGCTCTCACGGGACAGGGACCTACGAGCAGTACTTC.